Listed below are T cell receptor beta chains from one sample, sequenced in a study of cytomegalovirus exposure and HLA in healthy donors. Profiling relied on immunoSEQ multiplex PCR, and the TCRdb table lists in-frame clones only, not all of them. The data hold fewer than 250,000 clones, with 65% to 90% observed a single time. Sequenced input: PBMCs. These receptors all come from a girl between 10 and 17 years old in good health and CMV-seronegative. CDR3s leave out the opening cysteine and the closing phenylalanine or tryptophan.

cdr3_aa: AWRWGGVTDTQY
v_call: TRBV30

cdr3_aa: ASSLRLVGPGELF
v_call: TRBV7-2

cdr3_aa: AGSGGSTYEQY
v_call: TRBV30

cdr3_aa: ASRRDRDVIYEQY
v_call: TRBV2

cdr3_aa: AWMASGGAGETQY
v_call: TRBV30

cdr3_aa: ASSPEGVRTEAF
v_call: TRBV5-4

cdr3_aa: ASSSGTANYEQY
v_call: TRBV6-6

cdr3_aa: ASSDPGLRYNEQF
v_call: TRBV2

cdr3_aa: ATSREKPAGTDTQY
v_call: TRBV15

cdr3_aa: ASGTGGADYGYT
v_call: TRBV6-5

cdr3_aa: ASSERGMGDWGYEQY
v_call: TRBV6-1

cdr3_aa: ASSQGAAKNIQY
v_call: TRBV6-6

cdr3_aa: ASSYAGGQY
v_call: TRBV6-5